The clone carrying this TCR beta chain was found many times. Its antigen is unknown. Patients showing uncontrolled infection, other autoimmune disease, pregnancy or lactation were ineligible. Amplification yielded TCR beta CDR3 regions, with RNA transcripts as the source. A first-round RT-PCR of the TCR CDR3 used the HTBI primer set. In TCRdb, the multiplex PCR reads were re-called with MiXCR into one record per CDR3 protein. The top ten hold around 4% of the sample, which has hundreds of thousands of distinct CDR3 sequences, roughly 14% seen once. The CDR3 has 13 residues. The V end lost 7 bases, the J end lost 7 bases, and 16 bases lay between the germline ends. This sample was included in a study of T cells in Graves' hyperthyroidism and ophthalmopathy. Study information: Initial diagnosis, before any treatment, was when peripheral blood was collected. Overall study findings and caveats: For ophthalmopathy, model prediction preceded onset by a median roughly 6.2 months. The majority of expanded thyroid clonotypes above 0.001 also appeared in blood.

The chain links TRBV12-3 or TRBV12-4 to TRBJ1-2; the D is unclear. The sample taken for sequencing was blood. The sequence came from a woman in her 40s with Graves' ophthalmopathy. The CDR3 loop is CASTPDEGFGYTF. CDR3 DNA sequence: TGTGCCAGCACTCCCGACGAAGGGTTTGGCTACACCTTC.